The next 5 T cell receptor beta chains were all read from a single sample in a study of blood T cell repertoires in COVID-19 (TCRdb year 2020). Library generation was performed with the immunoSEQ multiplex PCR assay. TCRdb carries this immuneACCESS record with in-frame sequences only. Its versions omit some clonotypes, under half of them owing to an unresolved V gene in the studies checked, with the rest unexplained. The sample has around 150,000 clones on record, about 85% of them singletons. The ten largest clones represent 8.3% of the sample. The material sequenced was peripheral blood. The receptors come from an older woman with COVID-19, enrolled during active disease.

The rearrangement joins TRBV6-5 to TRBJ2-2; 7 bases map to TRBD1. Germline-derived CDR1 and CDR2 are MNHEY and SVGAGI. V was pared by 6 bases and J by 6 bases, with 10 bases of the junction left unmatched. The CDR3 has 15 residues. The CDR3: CASSLYTGVAGELFF. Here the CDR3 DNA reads TGTGCCAGCAGCCTCTATACAGGGGTGGCCGGGGAGCTGTTTTTT.

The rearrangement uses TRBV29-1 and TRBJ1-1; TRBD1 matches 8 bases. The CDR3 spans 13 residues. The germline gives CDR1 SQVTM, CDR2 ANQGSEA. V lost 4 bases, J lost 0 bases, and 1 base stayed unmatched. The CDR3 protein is CSVGTGMNTEAFF. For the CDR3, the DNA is TGCAGCGTTGGGACAGGGATGAACACTGAAGCTTTCTTT. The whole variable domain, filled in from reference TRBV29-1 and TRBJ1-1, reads SAVISQKPSRDICQRGTSLTIQCQVDSQVTMMFWYRQQPGQSLTLIATANQGSEATYESGFVIDKFPISRPNLTFSTLTVSNMSPEDSSIYLCSVGTGMNTEAFFGQGTRLTVV.

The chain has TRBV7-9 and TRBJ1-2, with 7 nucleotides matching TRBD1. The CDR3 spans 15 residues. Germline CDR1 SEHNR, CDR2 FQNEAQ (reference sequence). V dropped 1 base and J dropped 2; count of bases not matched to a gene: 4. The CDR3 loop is CASSLETGSNYGYTF. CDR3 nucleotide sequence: TGTGCCAGCAGCTTAGAGACAGGGTCAAACTATGGCTACACCTTC.

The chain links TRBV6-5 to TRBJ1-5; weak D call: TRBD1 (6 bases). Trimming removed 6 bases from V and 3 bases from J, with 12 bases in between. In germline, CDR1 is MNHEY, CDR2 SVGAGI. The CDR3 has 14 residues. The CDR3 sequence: CASRATGINQPQHF. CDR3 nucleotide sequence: TGTGCCAGCAGGGCTACAGGGATCAATCAGCCCCAGCATTTT.

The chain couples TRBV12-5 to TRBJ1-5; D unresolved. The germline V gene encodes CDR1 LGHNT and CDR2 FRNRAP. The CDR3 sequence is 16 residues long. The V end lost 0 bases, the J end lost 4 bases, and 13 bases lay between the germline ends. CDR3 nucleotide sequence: TGTGCTAGTGGTTTGGTAAAAGGAGGGTTAAATCAGCCCCAGCATTTT. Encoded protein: CASGLVKGGLNQPQHF.